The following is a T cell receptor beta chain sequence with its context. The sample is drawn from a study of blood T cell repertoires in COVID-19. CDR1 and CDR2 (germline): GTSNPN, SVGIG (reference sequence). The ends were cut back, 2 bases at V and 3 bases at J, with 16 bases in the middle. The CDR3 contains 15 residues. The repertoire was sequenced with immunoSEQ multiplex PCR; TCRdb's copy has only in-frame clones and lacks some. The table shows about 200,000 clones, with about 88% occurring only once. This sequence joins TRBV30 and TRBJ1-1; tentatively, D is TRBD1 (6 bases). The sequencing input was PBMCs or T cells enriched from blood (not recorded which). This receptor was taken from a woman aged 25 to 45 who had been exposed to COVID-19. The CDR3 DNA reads TGTGCCTGGAGTTTGATCTCAGGGGCGGACACTGAAGCTTTCTTT. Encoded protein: CAWSLISGADTEAFF.